This T cell receptor (beta chain) appears in the sequencing data of a study of CD8+CD57+ T cells in acquired aplastic anemia. Across the study: The average for DNA from sorted CD4+ and CD8+ cells was roughly 3 ug. Healthy donor sequencing depth: some 10 million CD4+, approximately 12 million CD8+ reads.

Genomic DNA served as template for TCR beta VDJ and CDR3 profiling. TCRdb processed the reads anew with MiXCR; each CDR3 protein has one entry. The table records about 420,000 distinct CDR3 sequences, roughly 68% of them present only once. The CDR3 length equals 12 residues, ends included. Looked up from germline, CDR1 is SGDLS and CDR2 is YYNGEE. Study observations and caveats: Comparison of patients with controls identified roughly 27 shared CD8+ CDR3 sequences.

About this clonotype: Its antigen is unidentified. The CDR3 ends on some other residue instead of the conserved phenylalanine or tryptophan, so this is likely a read error. The DNA is left out, because the CDR3 cannot be placed on it with certainty; the CDR3 is given as TCRdb lists it.

This rearrangement joins TRBV9 to TRBJ2-7; TRBD1 reflects the table's D call only, with no check against the DNA. This receptor was obtained from a human donor in good health, serving as a control. Sequencing was performed on sorted CD4+, CD8+, or CD8+CD57+ T cells (not recorded which) from PBMCs. The CDR3 spells CASSIAGGEQKL.